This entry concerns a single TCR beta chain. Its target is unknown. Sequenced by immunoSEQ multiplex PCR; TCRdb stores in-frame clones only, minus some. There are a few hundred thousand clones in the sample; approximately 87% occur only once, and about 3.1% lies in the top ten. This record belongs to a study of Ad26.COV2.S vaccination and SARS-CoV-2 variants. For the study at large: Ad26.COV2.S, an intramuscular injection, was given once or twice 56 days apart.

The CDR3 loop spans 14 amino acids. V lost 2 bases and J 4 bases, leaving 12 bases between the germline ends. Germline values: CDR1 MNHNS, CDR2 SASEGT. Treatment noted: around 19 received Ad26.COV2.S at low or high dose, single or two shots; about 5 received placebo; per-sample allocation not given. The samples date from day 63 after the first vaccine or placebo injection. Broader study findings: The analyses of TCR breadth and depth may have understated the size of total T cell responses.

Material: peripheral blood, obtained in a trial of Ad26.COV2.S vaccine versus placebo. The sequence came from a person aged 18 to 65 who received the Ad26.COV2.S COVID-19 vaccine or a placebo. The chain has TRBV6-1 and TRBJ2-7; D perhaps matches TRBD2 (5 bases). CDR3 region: CASSESRGTYEQYF. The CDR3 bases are TGTGCCAGCAGTGAATCTCGGGGTACTTACGAGCAGTACTTC.